The rows below give T cell receptor beta chains drawn from one sample of a study of vaccination effects on CD4 cells after COVID-19. Some clones are missing from TCRdb's copy, which holds only in-frame ones; the method was immunoSEQ multiplex PCR. Counted here are tens of thousands of clones, 76% occurring once; the ten biggest clones make up about 0.86%. Their cognate antigens are unknown. Sample: CD4+ T cells from PBMCs cultured with HCoV-OC43 spike peptides, taken after COVID-19 vaccination. These receptors were obtained from a human donor who received a COVID-19 vaccine. The CDR3 runs from the conserved cysteine through the conserved F or W. A D gene is named only where the DNA matches it firmly. Clone size, where shown, is once, few, many, or a class for clones that have expanded.

J gene,clone size,CDR3 length,D gene,V gene,CDR3 DNA,CDR3 protein
TRBJ2-3,NA,15,NA,TRBV5-1,TGCGCCAGCAGCTTGTACGGAAGAGTCGCAGATACGCAGTATTTT,CASSLYGRVADTQYF
TRBJ2-5,NA,17,TRBD2,TRBV9,TGTGCCAGCAGCGCCGGGACTAGCGGGGGGCTACAAGAGACCCAGTACTTC,CASSAGTSGGLQETQYF
TRBJ1-4,NA,15,NA,TRBV9,TGTGCCAGCAGCGGGCGTACAGGGAGTAATGAAAAACTGTTTTTT,CASSGRTGSNEKLFF
TRBJ2-3,NA,13,NA,TRBV12-3/TRBV12-4,TGTGCCAGCAGTTCCCAAAGTAGGGATACGCAGTATTTT,CASSSQSRDTQYF
TRBJ1-2,NA,14,TRBD1,TRBV5-4,TGTGCCAGCAGCTTCGGACAGGGGATCTATGGCTACACCTTC,CASSFGQGIYGYTF
TRBJ2-2,NA,16,TRBD1,TRBV19,TGTGCCAGTAACCGTGGACAGGGGGCAGGCACCGGGGAGCTGTTTTTT,CASNRGQGAGTGELFF
TRBJ1-5,NA,13,NA,TRBV12-3/TRBV12-4,TGTGCCAGCAGCCCTAACAAGAATCAGCCCCAGCATTTT,CASSPNKNQPQHF
TRBJ1-4,NA,15,NA,TRBV5-1,TGCGCCAGCAGCAAAGACAGGCAGGGGAATGAAAAACTGTTTTTT,CASSKDRQGNEKLFF
TRBJ1-5,NA,12,NA,TRBV19,TGTGCCAGTAGAACGGACGGTCAGCCCCAGCATTTT,CASRTDGQPQHF
TRBJ2-1,NA,14,TRBD2,TRBV18,TGTGCCAGCTCATCCGGGACTAGGGGAAATGAGCAGTTCTTC,CASSSGTRGNEQFF
TRBJ2-3,NA,14,NA,TRBV5-1,TGCGCCAGCAGCGTGGGGGCTAGCACAGATACGCAGTATTTT,CASSVGASTDTQYF
TRBJ1-2,NA,14,NA,TRBV6-5,TGTGCCCTTTCCTTATTTATGGCGGGCTATGGCTACACCTTC,CALSLFMAGYGYTF
TRBJ1-6,few,15,NA,TRBV28,TGTGCCAGCAGCGCGCGAGACGTCCGCGTCCCACCCCTCCACTTT,CASSARDVRVPPLHF
TRBJ1-1,NA,14,NA,TRBV18,TGTGCCAGCTCACCGCTGACAGGATTCACTGAAGTTTTCTTT,CASSPLTGFTEVFF
TRBJ2-2,NA,14,NA,TRBV24-1,TGTGCCACCAGTAGTGGCAGGGGGGCCGGGGAGCTGTTTTTT,CATSSGRGAGELFF
TRBJ2-2,once,16,TRBD2,TRBV5-1,TGCGCCAGCAGCTTGGTTAGCGGGCGGAACACCGGGGAGCTGTTTTTT,CASSLVSGRNTGELFF
TRBJ1-4,NA,16,TRBD1,TRBV18,TGTGCCAGCTCACGGAACAGGGGCGCAACTAATGAAAAACTGTTTTTT,CASSRNRGATNEKLFF
TRBJ1-4,NA,16,TRBD1,TRBV4-3,TGCGCCAGCAGCCAACAACAGGGGGCAGGTCATGAAAAACTGTTTTTT,CASSQQQGAGHEKLFF
TRBJ1-2,NA,14,NA,TRBV7-9,TGTGCCAGCAGCTTAGCGAGCAGGGGATATGGCTACACCTTC,CASSLASRGYGYTF
TRBJ1-5,NA,13,NA,TRBV24-1,TGTGCCACACAGGGTATCACTTATGGGCCCCAGCATTTT,CATQGITYGPQHF
TRBJ2-2,NA,13,TRBD2,TRBV7-8,TGTGCCAGCAGCTCCGGACTAGCCGGGGAGCTGTTTTTT,CASSSGLAGELFF
TRBJ2-5,NA,16,TRBD1,TRBV4-1,TGCGCCAGCAGCCCAAGACCGGGGACAGGAGAAGAGACCCAGTACTTC,CASSPRPGTGEETQYF
TRBJ2-2,NA,15,NA,TRBV5-1,TGCGCCAGCAGCTTGGGACAGGTTAACACCGGGGAGCTGTTTTTT,CASSLGQVNTGELFF
TRBJ1-4,NA,16,NA,TRBV2,TGTGCCAGCAGCTGGCTGGGGGGTGCAACTAATGAAAAACTGTTTTTT,CASSWLGGATNEKLFF
TRBJ2-4,NA,19,TRBD2,TRBV9,TGTGCCAGCAGCGTAGCGGCTAGCGGGGGGCTTGGGGCCAAAAACATTCAGTACTTC,CASSVAASGGLGAKNIQYF
TRBJ2-3,NA,14,NA,TRBV6-4,TGTGCCAGCAGTGACGGAGGGTCCCCAGATACGCAGTATTTT,CASSDGGSPDTQYF